The sequence of this T cell receptor (beta chain) was determined in a study of blood T cell repertoires in COVID-19. Study at large: Sites in the United States, Italy and Spain provided acute and convalescent COVID-19 samples.

Per germline, CDR1 MDHEN and CDR2 SYDVKM. CDR3 size: 11 residues. V was cut by 9 bases and J by 4 bases, with 9 bases left in between. The protocol was immunoSEQ multiplex PCR, while the TCRdb copy is restricted to in-frame clones and leaves out a portion. The data show 150,000 to 200,000 clones, around 89% seen once. The clonotype comes from a human donor in a cohort sampled during active COVID-19. The V and J genes are TRBV28 and TRBJ1-2; the D gene is possibly TRBD1 (5 bases). Specimen: peripheral blood. CDR3 region: CASQGGYGYTF. The CDR3 DNA sequence: TGTGCCAGTCAGGGTGGCTATGGCTACACCTTC.